The 30 T cell receptor beta chains reported below all come from one sample, sequenced in a study of beta chain features in type 1 diabetes. General observations from the study: Moderate but significant shortening of TCRB CDR3s was recorded in all four CD4+ subsets from Type 1 diabetes patients.

No antigen has been assigned to these receptors. Isolated RNA was reverse transcribed in full, so expressed TCRB transcripts were sequenced. Measured with immunoSEQ multiplex PCR; TCRdb has only the in-frame clones, and not every one. The sample lists 400,000 or so clones, 9.6% occurring once. The sequencing input was central memory CD4+ T cells from blood. All receptors come from a man aged 30 to 39 with type 1 diabetes.

The sample holds many counts of this clone. This chain connects TRBV15 to TRBJ2-1, with 13 bases aligning to TRBD2. The ends lost 6 bases at V and 7 bases at J; junction bases unmatched: 6. Germline assignment: CDR1 LNHNV and CDR2 YYDKDF (reference sequence). The length of the CDR3 is 15 residues. The CDR3 spells CATRPGLAGLNEQFF. In DNA, the CDR3 is TGTGCCACCAGGCCGGGACTAGCGGGACTGAATGAGCAGTTCTTC.

This clone was counted a few times. The genes are TRBV5-1 and TRBJ2-6; no firm D call. V dropped 5 bases and J dropped 1 base, with 4 bases sitting between them. This CDR3 has 13 amino acids. CDR1 SGHRS and CDR2 YFSETQ come from the germline V gene. The CDR3 protein is CASRGSGANVLTF. CDR3 bases: TGCGCCAGCAGGGGGTCTGGGGCCAACGTCCTGACTTTC.

The J gene is TRBJ2-3, the V gene TRBV7-7; D possibly corresponds to TRBD1 (5 bases). Germline V CDR1 and CDR2: SSHAT, FNYEAQ (reference sequence). V lost 3 bases, J lost 4 bases, and 14 bases lay in between. The CDR3 consists of 15 residues. CDR3 sequence: CASSLVPGKPDTQYF. DNA of the CDR3: TGTGCCAGCAGCTTGGTGCCAGGGAAGCCAGATACGCAGTATTTT. Full variable domain (outside the CDR3, taken from reference TRBV7-7 and TRBJ2-3): GAGVSQSPRYKVTKRGQDVTLRCDPISSHATLYWYQQALGQGPEFLTYFNYEAQPDKSGLPSDRFSAERPEGSISTLTIQRTEQRDSAMYRCASSLVPGKPDTQYFGPGTRLTVL.

This clone showed up just a few times. The chain joins TRBV7-9 to TRBJ2-3; D tentatively reads TRBD1 or TRBD2 (6 bases each). V lost 4 bases to trimming and J lost 4 bases, with 27 bases between them. CDR1 is SEHNR and CDR2 is FQNEAQ in the germline V gene (reference sequence). CDR3 length: 19 amino acids. The CDR3 DNA sequence: TGTGCCAGCAGCTCCCGCCGGTCCTACCCGGGGGCCGCGGCAGATACGCAGTATTTT. It specifies CASSSRRSYPGAAADTQYF.

The sample holds a few counts of this clone. V usage is TRBV5-1 and J usage is TRBJ2-1; TRBD2 matches at 8 bases. Germline CDR1 is SGHRS and CDR2 is YFSETQ. This CDR3 has 15 amino acids. The V segment lost 2 bases and the J segment 5 bases; nucleotides outside the gene matches: 6. CDR3 loop: CASSLSGSRNNEQFF. The DNA of the CDR3 is TGCGCCAGCAGCTTAAGCGGGAGCCGGAACAATGAGCAGTTCTTC.

This clone came up a few times. The chain uses TRBV18 and TRBJ1-1, with 9 bases fitting TRBD1. Trimming removed 3 bases from V and 0 bases from J; junction bases left unmatched: 5. From germline, CDR1 is KGHSH and CDR2 LQKENI. The CDR3 has 16 amino acids. The CDR3 spells CASSPRTGEMNTEAFF. The CDR3 DNA reads TGTGCCAGCTCACCGAGGACAGGGGAGATGAACACTGAAGCTTTCTTT.

For this clone: This same CDR3 is encoded by further DNA sequences in the sample. The V call is TRBV5-1, the J call TRBJ2-7, with D possibly called TRBD1 or TRBD2 (5 bases each). The CDR3 runs 13 residues. The germline gives CDR1 SGHRS, CDR2 YFSETQ. Trimming removed 3 bases from V and 3 bases from J, with 10 bases in between. For the CDR3, the DNA is TGCGCCAGCAGCTCGGGGCCGGGCTACGAGCAGTACTTC. Translation gives CASSSGPGYEQYF.

This clone was counted a few times. J is TRBJ2-5 and V is TRBV10-2, with D maybe TRBD2 (5 bases). CDR1 is WSHSY, CDR2 SAAADI, per germline. The V and J ends lost 0 bases and 1 base respectively, with 9 bases between them. The CDR3 contains 15 residues. The CDR3 region is CASSESLRGQETQYF. CDR3 DNA sequence: TGCGCCAGCAGTGAGTCCCTCCGGGGCCAAGAGACCCAGTACTTC.

This sequence joins TRBV6-1 and TRBJ1-4; tentative D call: TRBD1 (5 bases). CDR3 length equals 15 residues. The germline gives CDR1 MNHNS, CDR2 SASEGT. The V and J ends lost 0 bases and 7 bases respectively, with 12 bases between them. CDR3 sequence reads: CASSEARGSGEKLFF. The CDR3 DNA sequence: TGTGCCAGCAGTGAAGCGAGGGGCTCCGGTGAAAAACTGTTTTTT.

About this clone itself: It may be a read error: a sequence one base away is much more abundant. The same CDR3 also results from other DNA sequences found in this sample. This chain links TRBV4-1 with TRBJ1-1, with D hard to call. CDR3 length equals 14 residues. Trimming removed 0 bases at V and 1 base at J, with 6 bases between. Looked up from germline, CDR1 is MGHRA and CDR2 is YSYEKL. The CDR3 sequence: CASSQEWKNTEAFF. CDR3 in DNA: TGCGCCAGCAGCCAAGAGTGGAAGAACACTGAAGCTTTCTTT.

This clone was counted a few times. The identical CDR3 is also encoded by other nucleotide sequences in the sample. This chain connects TRBV18 to TRBJ2-1; the match to TRBD2 covers 13 bases. CDR1 is KGHSH and CDR2 is LQKENI in the germline V gene. The V segment lost 2 bases and the J segment 4 bases; nucleotides outside the gene matches: 2. The CDR3 loop spans 16 amino acids. The CDR3 reads CASSPRTSGSYNEQFF. The CDR3 nucleotides read TGTGCCAGCTCACCAAGGACTAGCGGGAGTTACAATGAGCAGTTCTTC.

This rearrangement joins TRBV6-5 to TRBJ2-1; possible D gene TRBD2, 7 bases. The CDR3 loop spans 16 amino acids. Germline V CDR1 and CDR2: MNHEY, SVGAGI. V dropped 2 bases and J dropped 0 bases, with 11 bases sitting between them. The CDR3 region is CASSYEGGGSYNEQFF. The CDR3 DNA reads TGTGCCAGCAGTTACGAAGGGGGGGGCTCCTACAATGAGCAGTTCTTC.

The chain joins TRBV27 to TRBJ1-4; unclear D gene. The length of the CDR3 is 13 residues. Germline CDR1 reads MNHEY; CDR2 reads SMNVEV (reference sequence). Trimming took off 5 bases at V and 4 bases at J, with 8 bases between the two ends. CDR3 protein: CASSLRINEKLFF. DNA of the CDR3: TGTGCCAGCAGTCTCCGGATTAATGAAAAACTGTTTTTT.

This clone was detected a few times. The V gene is TRBV5-1, the J gene TRBJ2-7; TRBD2 is a possible D gene (6 bases). The CDR3 totals 15 residues. The V end lost 0 bases, the J end lost 2 bases, and 12 bases lay between the germline ends. Per germline, CDR1 SGHRS and CDR2 YFSETQ. CDR3 loop: CASSLDARDPYEQYF. CDR3 nucleotides: TGCGCCAGCAGCTTGGACGCGCGGGATCCCTACGAGCAGTACTTC.

This clone was observed a few times. This chain connects TRBV15 to TRBJ2-2, with D unclear. The CDR3 runs 17 residues. V lost 6 bases and J 1 base, leaving 18 bases between the germline ends. The germline V gene has CDR1 LNHNV and CDR2 YYDKDF (reference sequence). Here the CDR3 DNA reads TGTGCCACCAGTAACCTGAGGTCGGATTTGAACACCGGGGAGCTGTTTTTT. Its translation: CATSNLRSDLNTGELFF. The whole variable domain, filled in from reference TRBV15 and TRBJ2-2, reads DAMVIQNPRYQVTQFGKPVTLSCSQTLNHNVMYWYQQKSSQAPKLLFHYYDKDFNNEADTPDNFQSRRPNTSFCFLDIRSPGLGDTAMYLCATSNLRSDLNTGELFFGEGSRLTVL.

There are many counts of this clone. This chain links TRBV2 with TRBJ2-1; TRBD2 matches at 9 bases. CDR3 length equals 16 residues. Germline loops: CDR1 SNHLY, CDR2 FYNNEI. The V segment lost 7 bases and the J segment 4 bases; nucleotides outside the gene matches: 11. The CDR3 sequence is CASKRASGVEYNEQFF. The CDR3 coding sequence is TGTGCCAGCAAGCGGGCTAGCGGGGTGGAGTACAATGAGCAGTTCTTC.

This clone was seen only a few times. This rearrangement joins TRBV5-1 to TRBJ1-5; D gene ambiguous. V shed 0 bases and J shed 3 bases, with 10 bases lying between them. Per the germline V gene, CDR1 is SGHRS and CDR2 is YFSETQ. CDR3 length equals 15 residues. The CDR3 region is CASSLDGVNNQPQHF. In DNA, the CDR3 is TGCGCCAGCAGCTTGGACGGGGTAAACAATCAGCCCCAGCATTTT.

The V and J genes are TRBV10-3 and TRBJ1-1, with D perhaps matching TRBD1 (5 bases). Per the germline V gene, CDR1 is ENHRY and CDR2 is SYGVKD. Trimming cost V 2 bases and J 3 bases, with 10 bases left between them. The CDR3 has 14 amino acids. The CDR3 coding sequence is TGTGCCATCAGTGAGCGGGGGGATGACACTGAAGCTTTCTTT. Amino acid sequence: CAISERGDDTEAFF.

The chain carries TRBV2 and TRBJ2-7; TRBD2 is a possible D gene (5 bases). V was cut by 6 bases and J by 2 bases, with 14 bases left in between. The CDR3 spans 14 residues. Germline CDR1 and CDR2: SNHLY and FYNNEI. Here the CDR3 DNA reads TGTGCCAGCAGGCCCCCGGGGTCAGCCTACGAGCAGTACTTC. This encodes CASRPPGSAYEQYF.

In its sample, this clone was seen many times. This chain links TRBV4-1 with TRBJ2-1; TRBD2 aligns across 11 bases. J gave up 6 bases and V 8 bases, and 12 bases lay outside the gene matches. Germline CDR1 MGHRA, CDR2 YSYEKL. The CDR3 length is 16 residues. CDR3 residues: CASSSQFLAGGNEQFF. The CDR3 DNA follows: TGCGCCAGCTCCTCTCAATTTCTAGCGGGAGGCAATGAGCAGTTCTTC.

This clone was seen only a few times. A single base separates this from a much larger clone, so it may be a read error. The rearrangement links TRBV7-2 to TRBJ2-2; the D is unclear. Looked up from germline, CDR1 is SGHTA and CDR2 is FQGNSA. V lost 5 bases and J lost 5, with 6 bases in between. The CDR3 is 12 amino acids. DNA of the CDR3: TGTGCCAGCAGCCCCGGGACCGGGGAGCTGTTTTTT. Residues: CASSPGTGELFF.

The rearrangement uses TRBV7-3 and TRBJ2-3; D is perhaps TRBD2 (6 bases). Germline loops: CDR1 SGHTA, CDR2 FQGTGA. Trimming removed 5 bases at V and 6 bases at J, with 15 bases between. The CDR3 totals 14 residues. CDR3 sequence: CASSLGRAGDTQYF. Here the CDR3 DNA reads TGTGCCAGCAGCCTCGGACGGGCGGGGGATACGCAGTATTTT.

This chain joins TRBV4-1 and TRBJ2-3; 8 nucleotides line up with TRBD2. Trimming removed 2 bases from V and 4 bases from J; junction bases left unmatched: 8. The CDR3 contains 16 residues. In germline, CDR1 is MGHRA, CDR2 YSYEKL. This CDR3 reads CASSQLRAGDSDTQYF. CDR3 nucleotides: TGCGCCAGCAGCCAACTTAGAGCGGGAGACTCAGATACGCAGTATTTT.

The chain has TRBV7-2 and TRBJ1-1; D is uncertain. Trimming removed 5 bases at V and 0 bases at J, with 7 bases between. The CDR3 is made up of 13 amino acids. The germline CDR1 and CDR2 sequences are SGHTA and FQGNSA. In DNA, the CDR3 is TGTGCCAGCAGCCCGGGGATGAACACTGAAGCTTTCTTT. It yields the protein CASSPGMNTEAFF.

This clone was observed a handful of times. CDR3 residues: CASRTGVLSSYEQYF. Here the CDR3 DNA reads TGTGCCAGCAGAACAGGGGTCCTCTCCTCCTACGAGCAGTACTTC. V usage is TRBV28 and J usage is TRBJ2-7; 7 positions match TRBD1. The germline CDR1 and CDR2 sequences are MDHEN and SYDVKM. V shed 6 bases and J 0 bases; nucleotides not matched to a gene: 8. CDR3 length: 15 residues.

CDR3 amino acids: CAWSVDRNQPQHF. CDR3 nucleotides: TGTGCCTGGAGCGTAGACAGGAATCAGCCCCAGCATTTT. The rearrangement joins TRBV30 to TRBJ1-5; D possibly corresponds to TRBD1 (6 bases). The length of the CDR3 is 13 residues. CDR1 GTSNPN and CDR2 SVGIG come from the germline V gene (reference sequence). V shed 3 bases and J shed 4 bases, with 10 bases lying between them.

This rearrangement joins TRBV11-2 to TRBJ2-7; D is unresolved. Germline V gives CDR1 SGHAT, CDR2 FQNNGV. Between the trimmed V and J ends, which lost 5 bases and 4 bases, there was a span of 12 bases. The CDR3 consists of 13 residues. The CDR3: CASSPGGAYEQYF. The CDR3, as DNA: TGTGCCAGCAGCCCTGGCGGCGCGTACGAGCAGTACTTC.

The V call is TRBV14, the J call TRBJ2-5; D is possibly TRBD1 (6 bases). The CDR3 totals 17 residues. CDR1 and CDR2 from the germline V gene are SGHDN and FVKESK. Trimming removed 1 base from V and 2 bases from J, with 17 bases in between. The CDR3 DNA follows: TGTGCCAGCAGCCAAGGAAACGCCGGGACACTACAAGAGACCCAGTACTTC. This sequence encodes CASSQGNAGTLQETQYF.

This chain links TRBV18 with TRBJ2-7, with 10 bases identical to TRBD1. Germline CDR1 reads KGHSH; CDR2 reads LQKENI. V gave up 5 bases and J gave up 3 bases; unmatched junction bases: 4. The CDR3 runs 14 residues. CDR3 nucleotide sequence: TGTGCCAGCTCAGCGACAGGGGGCTACTACGAGCAGTACTTC. Its translation is CASSATGGYYEQYF. The full variable domain, completed using reference TRBV18 and TRBJ2-7, is NAGVMQNPRHLVRRRGQEARLRCSPMKGHSHVYWYRQLPEEGLKFMVYLQKENIIDESGMPKERFSAEFPKEGPSILRIQQVVRGDSAAYFCASSATGGYYEQYFGPGTRLTVT.

In this sample, this clone turned up a few times. This rearrangement joins TRBV5-1 to TRBJ2-5; D is uncertain. Trimming left V 3 bases short and J 5 bases short, with 17 bases between. The V gene's germline CDR1 is SGHRS and CDR2 YFSETQ. The length of the CDR3 is 15 residues. The CDR3 bases are TGCGCCAGCAGCTATACGACTCCCCGGGTGGAGACCCAGTACTTC. As protein: CASSYTTPRVETQYF.